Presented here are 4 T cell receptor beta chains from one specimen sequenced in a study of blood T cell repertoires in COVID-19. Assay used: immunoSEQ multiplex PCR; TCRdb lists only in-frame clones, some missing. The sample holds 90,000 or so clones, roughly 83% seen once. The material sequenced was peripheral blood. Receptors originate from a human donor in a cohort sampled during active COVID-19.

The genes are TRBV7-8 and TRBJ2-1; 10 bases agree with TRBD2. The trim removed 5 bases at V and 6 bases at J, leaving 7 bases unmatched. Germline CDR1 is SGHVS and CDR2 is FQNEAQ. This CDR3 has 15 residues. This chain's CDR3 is CASSPSGRALNEQFF. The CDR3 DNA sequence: TGTGCCAGCAGCCCAAGCGGGAGGGCCCTCAATGAGCAGTTCTTC. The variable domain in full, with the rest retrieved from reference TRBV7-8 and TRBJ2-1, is GAGVSQSPRYKVAKRGQDVALRCDPISGHVSLFWYQQALGQGPEFLTYFQNEAQLDKSGLPSDRFFAERPEGSVSTLKIQRTQQEDSAVYLCASSPSGRALNEQFFGPGTRLTVL.

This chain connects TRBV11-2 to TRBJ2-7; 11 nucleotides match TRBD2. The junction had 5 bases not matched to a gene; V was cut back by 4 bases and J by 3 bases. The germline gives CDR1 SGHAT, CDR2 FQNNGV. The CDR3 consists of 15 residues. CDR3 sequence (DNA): TGTGCCAGCAGCTGGGAACTAGCGGGAGTCTACGAGCAGTACTTC. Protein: CASSWELAGVYEQYF.

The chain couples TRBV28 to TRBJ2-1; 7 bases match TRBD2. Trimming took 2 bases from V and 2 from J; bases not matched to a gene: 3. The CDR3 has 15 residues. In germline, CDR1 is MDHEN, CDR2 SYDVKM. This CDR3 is CASSLSGVAYNEQFF. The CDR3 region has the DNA TGTGCCAGCAGTTTAAGCGGGGTAGCCTACAATGAGCAGTTCTTC.

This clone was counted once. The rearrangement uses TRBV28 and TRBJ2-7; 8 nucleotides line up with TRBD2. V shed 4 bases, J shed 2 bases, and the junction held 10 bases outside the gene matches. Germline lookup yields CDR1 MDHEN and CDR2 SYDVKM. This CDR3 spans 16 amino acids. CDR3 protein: CASSSRTSGTPYEQYF. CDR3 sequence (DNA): TGTGCCAGCAGTTCACGAACTAGCGGAACTCCCTACGAGCAGTACTTC.